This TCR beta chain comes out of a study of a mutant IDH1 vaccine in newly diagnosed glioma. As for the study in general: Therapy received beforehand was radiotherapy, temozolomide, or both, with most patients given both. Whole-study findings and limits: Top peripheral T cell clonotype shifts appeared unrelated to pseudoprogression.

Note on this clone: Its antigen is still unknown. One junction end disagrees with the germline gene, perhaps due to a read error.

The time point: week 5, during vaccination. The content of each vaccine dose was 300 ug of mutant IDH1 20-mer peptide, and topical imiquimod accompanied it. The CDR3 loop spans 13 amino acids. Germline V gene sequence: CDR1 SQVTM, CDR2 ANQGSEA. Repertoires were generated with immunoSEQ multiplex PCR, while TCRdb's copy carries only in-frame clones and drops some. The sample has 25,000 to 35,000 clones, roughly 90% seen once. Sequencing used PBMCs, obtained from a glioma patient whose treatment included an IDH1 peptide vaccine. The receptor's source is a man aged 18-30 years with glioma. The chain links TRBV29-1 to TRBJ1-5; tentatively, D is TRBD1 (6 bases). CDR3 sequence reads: CSVAAGGNQPQHF. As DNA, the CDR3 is TGCAGCGTTGCAGCGGGGGGCAACCAGCCCCAGCATTTT.